The 5 T cell receptor beta chains below were found in one sample sequenced in a study of blood T cell repertoires in COVID-19. TCRdb's table, derived via immunoSEQ multiplex PCR, lists solely in-frame clones and lacks some. The sample has roughly 320,000 clones; 90% are singletons. The sequencing input was PBMCs or T cells enriched from blood (not recorded which). The source of these receptors is a woman aged 25 to 45 who had been exposed to COVID-19.

About this clone: The sample has other DNA sequences that encode this CDR3 too. V is TRBV6-4 and J is TRBJ2-6; D call uncertain. V was shortened by 2 bases and J by 0 bases, with 8 bases between the two germline ends. The germline CDR1 and CDR2 sequences are MRHNA and SNTAGT. This CDR3 region has 16 residues. The CDR3 region has the DNA TGTGCCAGCAGTGACGGCCATCACTCTGGGGCCAACGTCCTGACTTTC. Protein sequence: CASSDGHHSGANVLTF.

This rearrangement joins TRBV5-6 to TRBJ1-1, with 9 bases matching TRBD1. This CDR3 contains 13 residues. Germline V CDR1 and CDR2: SGHDT, YYEEEE. Unmatched junction bases numbered 2, after V lost 3 bases and J lost 5 bases. The CDR3 is CASSSGTGTEAFF. The CDR3 DNA is TGTGCCAGCAGCTCCGGGACAGGGACTGAAGCTTTCTTT.

This clone was observed a handful of times. V gene TRBV10-1 combines with J gene TRBJ1-5; TRBD1 matches 9 bases. V lost 7 bases and J lost 7; bases outside the gene matches: 8. This CDR3 has 14 amino acids. Germline-derived CDR1 and CDR2 are WNHNN and SYGVQD (reference sequence). The CDR3 region is CASKEQGAMQPQHF. The DNA for the CDR3 is TGCGCCAGCAAAGAACAGGGGGCAATGCAGCCCCAGCATTTT.

The chain joins TRBV6-5 to TRBJ1-5; D is ambiguous. Germline CDR1 MNHEY, CDR2 SVGAGI. CDR3 length: 15 residues. Trimming shortened V by 4 bases and J by 4 bases, and 14 bases separated the two germline ends. CDR3 DNA: TGTGCCAGCAGTTCAGTACTTGGAGGGAATCAGCCCCAGCATTTT. Amino acid sequence: CASSSVLGGNQPQHF.

The chain employs TRBV5-1 and TRBJ2-3; 8 positions match TRBD1. Germline V gene data show CDR1 as SGHRS and CDR2 as YFSETQ. V shed 4 bases, J shed 2 bases, and the junction held 3 bases outside the gene matches. The CDR3 runs to 14 residues. CDR3 coding DNA: TGCGCCAGCAGCCAACAGGGGGTCACAGATACGCAGTATTTT. It specifies CASSQQGVTDTQYF. The whole variable domain, filled in from reference TRBV5-1 and TRBJ2-3, reads KAGVTQTPRYLIKTRGQQVTLSCSPISGHRSVSWYQQTPGQGLQFLFEYFSETQRNKGNFPGRFSGRQFSNSRSEMNVSTLELGDSALYLCASSQQGVTDTQYFGPGTRLTVL.